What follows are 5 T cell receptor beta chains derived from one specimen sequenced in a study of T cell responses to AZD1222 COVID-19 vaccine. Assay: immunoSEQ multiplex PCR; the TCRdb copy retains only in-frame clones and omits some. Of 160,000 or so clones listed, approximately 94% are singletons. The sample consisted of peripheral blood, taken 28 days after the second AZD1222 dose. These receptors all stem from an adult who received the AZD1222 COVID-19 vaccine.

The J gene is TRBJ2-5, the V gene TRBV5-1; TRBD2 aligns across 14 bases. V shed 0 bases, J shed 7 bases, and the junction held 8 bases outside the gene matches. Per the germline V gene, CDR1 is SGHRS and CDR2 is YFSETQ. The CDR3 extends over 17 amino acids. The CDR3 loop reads CASSLETSGRGGGTQYF. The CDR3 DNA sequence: TGCGCCAGCAGCTTGGAGACTAGCGGGAGGGGCGGGGGGACCCAGTACTTC.

The CDR3 sequence: CASSEDIGPNTEAFF. Written as DNA, the CDR3 is TGTGCCAGCAGTGAAGATATAGGGCCGAACACTGAAGCTTTCTTT. The chain links TRBV2 to TRBJ1-1; D is undetermined. The CDR3 loop spans 15 amino acids. From germline, CDR1 is SNHLY and CDR2 FYNNEI. V was pared by 1 base and J by 1 base, with 10 bases between.

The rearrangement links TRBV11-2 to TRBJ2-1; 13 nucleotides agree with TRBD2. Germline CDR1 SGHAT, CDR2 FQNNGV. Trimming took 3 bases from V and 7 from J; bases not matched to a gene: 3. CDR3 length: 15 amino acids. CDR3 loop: CASSLTSGRFNEQFF. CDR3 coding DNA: TGTGCCAGCAGCTTGACTAGCGGGAGGTTTAATGAGCAGTTCTTC.

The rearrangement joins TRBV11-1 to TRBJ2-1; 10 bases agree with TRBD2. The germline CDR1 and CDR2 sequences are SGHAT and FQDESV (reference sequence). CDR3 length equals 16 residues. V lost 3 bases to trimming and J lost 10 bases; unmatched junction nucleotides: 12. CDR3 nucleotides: TGTGCCAGCAGCTTCTGGACTAGCGGAGGGGGGGGCGAGCAGTTCTTC. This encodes CASSFWTSGGGGEQFF.

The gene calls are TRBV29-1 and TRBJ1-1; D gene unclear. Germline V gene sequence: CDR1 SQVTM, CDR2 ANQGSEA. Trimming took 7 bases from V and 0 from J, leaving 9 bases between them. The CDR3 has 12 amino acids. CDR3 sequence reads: CSGRTVNTEAFF. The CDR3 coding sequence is TGCAGCGGACGGACGGTGAACACTGAAGCTTTCTTT.